This paragraph reports one T cell receptor (beta chain). V lost 4 bases, J lost 2 bases, and 9 bases lay in between. Germline V gene data show CDR1 as SGHNT and CDR2 as YENEEA. The CDR3 length is 14 residues. This record comes from a study of blood T cell repertoires in COVID-19. Study-wide background: The origin of the acute and convalescent COVID-19 samples was the United States, Italy and Spain. Sample material is recorded as cDNA or gDNA derived from T cells, B-cell-depleted T cells, or PBMCs.

Libraries were prepared by immunoSEQ multiplex PCR; TCRdb keeps only in-frame clonotypes and omits some of them. The sample lists 200,000 to 250,000 clones, 86% occurring once. V gene TRBV11-3 combines with J gene TRBJ1-3; D is possibly TRBD1 (5 bases). Sequencing input: peripheral blood. This clonotype was obtained from a man between 60 and 75 years old with acute or convalescent COVID-19. The DNA for the CDR3 is TGTGCCAGCAGCTCCAGGGCCCCTGGAAACACCATATATTTT. This translates into CASSSRAPGNTIYF. Filled out from reference TRBV11-3 and TRBJ1-3, the complete variable domain reads EAGVVQSPRYKIIEKKQPVAFWCNPISGHNTLYWYLQNLGQGPELLIRYENEEAVDDSQLPKDRFSAERLKGVDSTLKIQPAELGDSAVYLCASSSRAPGNTIYFGEGSWLTVV.